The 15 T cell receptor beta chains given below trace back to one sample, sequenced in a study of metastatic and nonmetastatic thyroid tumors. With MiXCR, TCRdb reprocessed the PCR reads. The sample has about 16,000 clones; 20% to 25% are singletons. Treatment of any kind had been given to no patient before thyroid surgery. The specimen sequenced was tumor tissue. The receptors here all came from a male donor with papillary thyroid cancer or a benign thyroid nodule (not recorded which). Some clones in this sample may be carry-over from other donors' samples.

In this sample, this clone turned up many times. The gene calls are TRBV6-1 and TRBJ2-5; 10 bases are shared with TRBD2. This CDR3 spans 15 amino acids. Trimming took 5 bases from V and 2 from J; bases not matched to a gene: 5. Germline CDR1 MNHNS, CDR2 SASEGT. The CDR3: CASSKLAGLQETQYF. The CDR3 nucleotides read TGTGCCAGCAGTAAACTAGCGGGGTTACAAGAGACCCAGTACTTC.

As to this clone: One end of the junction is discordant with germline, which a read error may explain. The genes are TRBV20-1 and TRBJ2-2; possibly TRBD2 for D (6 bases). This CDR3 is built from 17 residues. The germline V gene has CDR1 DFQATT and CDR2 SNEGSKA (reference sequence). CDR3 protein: CSDNLFDSGSNTGELFF. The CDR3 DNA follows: TGCAGTGACAACCTCTTTGATAGCGGTTCGAACACGGGGGAGCTGTTTTTT.

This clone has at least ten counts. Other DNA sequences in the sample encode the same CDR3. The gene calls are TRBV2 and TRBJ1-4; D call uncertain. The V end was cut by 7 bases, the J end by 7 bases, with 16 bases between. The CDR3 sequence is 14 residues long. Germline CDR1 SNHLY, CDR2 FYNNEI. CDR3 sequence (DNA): TGTGCCAGCACCGACGTGGAGCTCGGTGAAAAACTGTTTTTT. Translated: CASTDVELGEKLFF.

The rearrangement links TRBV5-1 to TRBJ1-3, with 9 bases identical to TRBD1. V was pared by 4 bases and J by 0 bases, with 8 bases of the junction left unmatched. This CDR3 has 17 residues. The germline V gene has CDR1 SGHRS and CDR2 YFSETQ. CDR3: CASSPTGGRSSGNTIYF. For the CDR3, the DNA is TGCGCCAGCAGCCCGACAGGGGGACGAAGCTCTGGAAACACCATATATTTT.

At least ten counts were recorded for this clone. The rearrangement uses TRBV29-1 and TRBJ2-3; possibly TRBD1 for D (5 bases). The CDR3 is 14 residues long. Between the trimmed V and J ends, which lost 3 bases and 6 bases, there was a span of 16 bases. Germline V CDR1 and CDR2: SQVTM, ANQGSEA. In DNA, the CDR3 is TGCAGCGTTGACGGAGCCATAGGGGCGGATACGCAGTATTTT. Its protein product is CSVDGAIGADTQYF.

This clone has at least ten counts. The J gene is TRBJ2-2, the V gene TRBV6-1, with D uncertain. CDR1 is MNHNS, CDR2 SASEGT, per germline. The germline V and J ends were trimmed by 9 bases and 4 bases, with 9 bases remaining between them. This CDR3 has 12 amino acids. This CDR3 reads CASWTGTGELFF. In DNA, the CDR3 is TGTGCCAGTTGGACGGGCACCGGGGAGCTGTTTTTT.

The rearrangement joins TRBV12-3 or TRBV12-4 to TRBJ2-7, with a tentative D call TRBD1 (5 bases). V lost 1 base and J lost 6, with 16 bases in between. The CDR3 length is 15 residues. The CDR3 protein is CASSLVTQGRAEQYF. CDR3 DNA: TGTGCCAGCAGTTTAGTAACGCAGGGAAGGGCCGAGCAGTACTTC.

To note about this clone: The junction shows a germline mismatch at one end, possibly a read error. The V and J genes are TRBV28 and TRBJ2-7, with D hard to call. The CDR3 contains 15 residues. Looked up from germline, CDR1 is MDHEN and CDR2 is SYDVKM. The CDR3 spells CASSLPGHWGCEHYF. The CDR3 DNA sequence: TGTGCCAGCAGTTTGCCCGGTCACTGGGGTTGCGAGCATTACTTC.

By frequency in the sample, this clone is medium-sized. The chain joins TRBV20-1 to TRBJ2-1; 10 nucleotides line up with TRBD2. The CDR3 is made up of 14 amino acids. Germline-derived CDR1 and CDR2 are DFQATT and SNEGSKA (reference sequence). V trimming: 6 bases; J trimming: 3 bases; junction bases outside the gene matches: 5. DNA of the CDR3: TGCAGTGCCCGTACTAGCGGGATCTACAATGAGCAGTTCTTC. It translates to CSARTSGIYNEQFF.

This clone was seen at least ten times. The CDR3 nucleotides are TGTGCCAGCAGCCAAGGTGTACACTCCGGGACTGAAGCTTTCTTT. It specifies CASSQGVHSGTEAFF. V and J are TRBV3-1 and TRBJ1-1; D remains ambiguous. The CDR3 runs 15 residues. Germline V gives CDR1 LGHDT, CDR2 YNNKEL (reference sequence). V gave up 1 base and J gave up 5 bases, with 14 bases separating them.

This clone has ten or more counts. CDR3 protein: CASSLDGQENEKLFF. CDR3 in DNA: TGTGCCAGCAGCTTAGACGGACAGGAGAATGAAAAACTGTTTTTT. The chain has TRBV7-2 and TRBJ1-4, with 7 bases lining up with TRBD1. Germline lookup yields CDR1 SGHTA and CDR2 FQGNSA. CDR3 length: 15 amino acids. J gave up 5 bases and V 1 base, and 4 bases lay outside the gene matches.

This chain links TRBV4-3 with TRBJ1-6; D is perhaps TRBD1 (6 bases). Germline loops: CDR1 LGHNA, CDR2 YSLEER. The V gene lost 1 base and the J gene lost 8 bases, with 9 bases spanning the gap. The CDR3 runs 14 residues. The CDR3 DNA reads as TGCGCCAGCAGCCAAGGGGGGGCATATTCACCCCTCCACTTT. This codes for CASSQGGAYSPLHF.

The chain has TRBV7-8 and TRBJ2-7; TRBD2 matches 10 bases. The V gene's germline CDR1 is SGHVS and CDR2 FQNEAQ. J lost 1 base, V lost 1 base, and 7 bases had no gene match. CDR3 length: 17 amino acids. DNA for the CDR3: TGTGCCAGCAGCTTAGGGGTTCTAGCGGGAGCATCCTACGAGCAGTACTTC. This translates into CASSLGVLAGASYEQYF.

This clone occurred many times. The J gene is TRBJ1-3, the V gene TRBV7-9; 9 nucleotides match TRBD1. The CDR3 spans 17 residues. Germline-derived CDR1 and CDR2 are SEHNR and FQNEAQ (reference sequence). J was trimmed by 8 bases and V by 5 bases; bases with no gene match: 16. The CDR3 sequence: CASSTVSRDRDPDTIYF. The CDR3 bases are TGTGCCAGCAGCACAGTATCCCGGGACAGGGATCCGGACACCATATATTTT.

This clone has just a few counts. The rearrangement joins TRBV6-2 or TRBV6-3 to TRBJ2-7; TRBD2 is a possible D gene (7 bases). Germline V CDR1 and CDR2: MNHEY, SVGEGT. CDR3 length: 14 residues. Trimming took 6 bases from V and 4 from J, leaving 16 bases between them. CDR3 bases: TGTGCCAGCAGGCCGAGGGGGGGCGTATACGAGCAGTACTTC. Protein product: CASRPRGGVYEQYF.